This TCR beta chain was observed in a study of spatial heterogeneity in lung cancer. In the library, each TCR cDNA molecule bore its own unique molecular identifier. Each CDR3 protein gets one entry after TCRdb re-called the 5' RACE reads with MiXCR. Among 7,500 to 10,000 distinct CDR3 sequences listed, 3% to 4.5% were seen once. As to time point: blood taken at disease recurrence. Whole RNA was taken from tumor, nontumor lung or frozen PBMC; it was then sequenced unsorted. Germline assignment: CDR1 SGHDT and CDR2 YYEEEE. V lost 4 bases and J 4 bases, leaving 11 bases between the germline ends. This CDR3 comprises 13 residues. As concerns this clonotype: This beta chain represents an off-target read in a library built for alpha chains; its size is of limited meaning.

The V and J genes are TRBV5-6 and TRBJ1-1, with D maybe TRBD1 (5 bases). The sample in question was PBMCs, obtained at recurrence. This receptor was identified in a female donor with early-stage non-small cell lung cancer. The DNA of the CDR3 is TGTGCCAGCAGCCCTGGGACGGGCACTGAAGCTTTCTTT. This translates into CASSPGTGTEAFF.